These 6 T cell receptor beta chains came from one sample sequenced in a study of radiotherapy plus CTLA-4 blockade in lung cancer. Sequencing was performed with immunoSEQ multiplex PCR; in TCRdb, only in-frame clones are kept and a portion is missing. Among approximately 99,000 clones listed, 80% to 90% were seen once. Sequencing used peripheral blood, obtained from a patient treated with radiotherapy plus ipilimumab. The receptors originated from a human donor with non-small cell lung cancer that progressed on radiotherapy plus ipilimumab.

The rearrangement uses TRBV6-6 and TRBJ1-2, with 7 bases identical to TRBD1. The CDR3 totals 16 residues. The germline CDR1 and CDR2 sequences are MNHNY and SVGAGI (reference sequence). Losses at the gene ends were 4 bases for V and 3 bases for J; bases not matched to a gene: 11. In nucleotides, the CDR3 is TGTGCCAGCAGTTCCAGCTTAGGCAGGGGGGACTATGGCTACACCTTC. Residues: CASSSSLGRGDYGYTF.

For this clone: This sample also contains other DNA sequences that code for the same CDR3. The chain links TRBV5-1 to TRBJ2-7, with 7 bases fitting TRBD2. Trimming removed 0 bases from V and 2 bases from J; junction bases left unmatched: 2. Looked up from germline, CDR1 is SGHRS and CDR2 is YFSETQ. The CDR3 runs 14 residues. The CDR3 spells CASSLASGAYEQYF. The CDR3 coding sequence is TGCGCCAGCAGCTTGGCCAGCGGGGCCTACGAGCAGTACTTC.

The chain employs TRBV12-5 and TRBJ2-7; D may be TRBD1 (6 bases). The germline CDR1 and CDR2 sequences are LGHNT and FRNRAP. Trimming shortened V by 1 base and J by 5 bases, and 15 bases separated the two germline ends. The CDR3 contains 15 residues. CDR3 sequence: CASGLGWDIGNEQYF. The CDR3 DNA sequence: TGTGCTAGTGGTTTGGGGTGGGACATCGGGAACGAGCAGTACTTC.

This chain joins TRBV5-6 and TRBJ2-1; 9 bases align to TRBD2. The length of the CDR3 is 14 residues. In germline, CDR1 is SGHDT, CDR2 YYEEEE. Trimming cost V 5 bases and J 4 bases; bases outside gene matches: 4. The CDR3: CASSPTSGYNEQFF. CDR3 in DNA: TGTGCCAGCAGTCCGACTAGCGGATACAATGAGCAGTTCTTC. Complete variable domain (other parts from reference TRBV5-6 and TRBJ2-1): DAGVTQSPTHLIKTRGQQVTLRCSPKSGHDTVSWYQQALGQGPQFIFQYYEEEERQRGNFPDRFSGHQFPNYSSELNVNALLLGDSALYLCASSPTSGYNEQFFGPGTRLTVL.

The chain joins TRBV7-2 to TRBJ2-5; D call uncertain. The CDR3 is made up of 13 amino acids. CDR1 is SGHTA and CDR2 is FQGNSA in the germline V gene. Between the trimmed V and J ends, which lost 1 base and 4 bases, there was a span of 7 bases. The CDR3 nucleotides are TGTGCCAGCAGCTTAGTTATGGTAGAGACCCAGTACTTC. Translating gives CASSLVMVETQYF.

Only one count was recorded for this clone. The rearrangement joins TRBV7-2 to TRBJ2-2; 12 bases are shared with TRBD2. The trim removed 3 bases at V and 7 bases at J, leaving 9 bases unmatched. This CDR3 has 17 amino acids. Germline values: CDR1 SGHTA, CDR2 FQGNSA. CDR3 amino acids: CASSFLAGGPAVGELFF. For the CDR3, the DNA is TGTGCCAGCAGCTTTCTAGCGGGAGGGCCCGCGGTCGGGGAGCTGTTTTTT.